This entry concerns a single T cell receptor (beta chain). No antigen is known for it. Pooled CD45RO+ cells and CCR7-negative CD45RA+ TemRA cells made up CD8 memory. This entry belongs to a study of shared clonotypes between healthy human individuals. Study in general: The cohort had two women and three men, ages 18 to 49. Whole-study findings and limits: Compared with memory subsets, naive subsets generally had larger estimated richness.

The germline V and J ends were trimmed by 4 bases and 1 base, with 10 bases remaining between them. This CDR3 comprises 14 residues. In germline, CDR1 is MDHEN, CDR2 SYDVKM. The table came from immunoSEQ multiplex PCR; TCRdb's copy has only in-frame clones and leaves some out. The sample has fewer than 350,000 clones, 87% seen once. The chain has TRBV28 and TRBJ1-1, with D unresolved. Sequencing used memory CD8+ T cells sorted from blood. Subset denoted: CD45RO+ cells pooled with CCR7-negative TemRA cells. The TCR comes from a man aged 18-30 years in good health. CDR3 DNA sequence: TGTGCCAGCAGTTCGGCCGGAGGGAACACTGAAGCTTTCTTT. This gives the protein CASSSAGGNTEAFF. Drawing the rest from reference TRBV28 and TRBJ1-1, the complete variable domain is DVKVTQSSRYLVKRTGEKVFLECVQDMDHENMFWYRQDPGLGLRLIYFSYDVKMKEKGDIPEGYSVSREKKERFSLILESASTNQTSMYLCASSSAGGNTEAFFGQGTRLTVV.